A single sample is the source of the 23 T cell receptor beta chains below, sequenced in a study of T cell repertoires in cytomegalovirus infection. TCRdb reprocessed the reads via MiXCR and lists one record per CDR3 protein. In the table there are 600,000 to 800,000 distinct CDR3 sequences, roughly 26% of which are singletons. Source material: CD8+ T cells from PBMCs. These receptors were obtained from a human donor in good health (CMV status not recorded). Some clones in this sample may be carry-over from other donors' samples.

The sample holds many counts of this clonotype. The rearrangement joins TRBV12-3 or TRBV12-4 to TRBJ1-6; D is undetermined. There are 16 residues in the CDR3. With 5 bases removed from V and 5 bases from J, the gap between germline ends came to 16 bases. CDR3 sequence (DNA): TGTGCCAGCAGTCCCTTGAGGTGGGGAGATAATTCACCCCTCCACTTT. Translating it yields CASSPLRWGDNSPLHF.

This clonotype was observed at least ten times. V usage is TRBV4-1 and J usage is TRBJ1-1; D perhaps matches TRBD1 (5 bases). V lost 0 bases and J 5 bases, leaving 16 bases between the germline ends. The CDR3 loop spans 16 amino acids. The germline V gene encodes CDR1 MGHRA and CDR2 YSYEKL. The CDR3 region is CASSQDNQGRRTEAFF. DNA of the CDR3: TGCGCCAGCAGCCAAGATAATCAGGGACGCCGTACTGAAGCTTTCTTT.

The chain has TRBV6-2 or TRBV6-3 and TRBJ2-2, with a possible D match to TRBD2 (6 bases). Germline CDR1 MNHEY, CDR2 SVGEGT. Trimming took off 5 bases at V and 6 bases at J, with 16 bases between the two ends. This CDR3 is 15 amino acids long. The CDR3, as DNA: TGTGCCAGCAGTCCGCCGCGGGGCGCGTCCGGGGAGCTGTTTTTT. Translating it yields CASSPPRGASGELFF.

The chain carries TRBV7-9 and TRBJ2-7; 7 nucleotides align to TRBD1. The CDR3 runs to 12 residues. V shed 4 bases and J 7 bases; nucleotides not matched to a gene: 4. In germline, CDR1 is SEHNR, CDR2 FQNEAQ (reference sequence). The CDR3 spells CASSSTGREQYV. In DNA, the CDR3 is TGTGCCAGCAGCTCGACAGGGCGTGAGCAGTACGTC.

In its sample, this clonotype was seen a few times. The genes are TRBV14 and TRBJ2-1; no clear D gene. Germline V gene lookup returns CDR1 SGHDN and CDR2 FVKESK. The CDR3 length is 13 residues. With 1 base removed from V and 8 bases from J, the gap between germline ends came to 9 bases. The CDR3 spells CASSQVAYDEQFF. The CDR3 bases are TGTGCCAGCAGCCAAGTGGCTTACGATGAGCAGTTCTTC.

This clonotype showed up just a few times. CDR3 sequence (DNA): TGTGCCAGCAGCTTGTACTGGTCAGAGATTTACGAGCAGTACGTC. It translates to CASSLYWSEIYEQYV. The J gene is TRBJ2-7, the V gene TRBV5-6; D ambiguous. The CDR3 has 15 residues. The V gene lost 1 base and the J gene lost 4 bases, with 15 bases spanning the gap. The germline gives CDR1 SGHDT, CDR2 YYEEEE.

With regard to this clonotype: At one of its ends the junction is not consistent with the germline gene, which may arise from a read error. This rearrangement joins TRBV28 to TRBJ2-3, with D uncertain. This CDR3 is 13 amino acids long. Germline loops: CDR1 MDHEN, CDR2 SYDVKM. In nucleotides, the CDR3 is TGTGCCAGGAGTTTGTATAGGACAGATACGCAGTATTTT. It specifies CARSLYRTDTQYF. The full variable domain, completed using reference TRBV28 and TRBJ2-3, is DVKVTQSSRYLVKRTGEKVFLECVQDMDHENMFWYRQDPGLGLRLIYFSYDVKMKEKGDIPEGYSVSREKKERFSLILESASTNQTSMYLCARSLYRTDTQYFGPGTRLTVL.

This clonotype was observed many times. The genes are TRBV7-6 and TRBJ2-1, with TRBD2 identical over 16 bases. Germline V lookup: CDR1 SGHVS, CDR2 FNYEAQ. This CDR3 contains 18 residues. Trimming at V came to 5 bases and at J to 4 bases, leaving 8 bases not matched to a gene. CDR3 amino acids: CASSPGLAGGPRYNEQFF. CDR3 DNA: TGTGCCAGCAGCCCGGGACTAGCGGGGGGGCCTCGTTACAATGAGCAGTTCTTC.

The chain couples TRBV9 to TRBJ2-3; a possible D gene is TRBD2 (6 bases). The CDR3 totals 16 residues. Trimming shortened V by 0 bases and J by 0 bases, and 11 bases separated the two germline ends. Germline V CDR1 and CDR2: SGDLS, YYNGEE. The CDR3: CASSVAGGASTDTQYF. In DNA, the CDR3 is TGTGCCAGCAGCGTAGCCGGCGGGGCTAGCACAGATACGCAGTATTTT. Full variable domain (remainder filled in from reference TRBV9 and TRBJ2-3): DSGVTQTPKHLITATGQRVTLRCSPRSGDLSVYWYQQSLDQGLQFLIQYYNGEERAKGNILERFSAQQFPDLHSELNLSSLELGDSALYFCASSVAGGASTDTQYFGPGTRLTVL.

The rearrangement links TRBV20-1 to TRBJ2-7, with D maybe TRBD1 (5 bases). Germline loops: CDR1 DFQATT, CDR2 SNEGSKA (reference sequence). V lost 8 bases to trimming and J lost 2 bases, with 16 bases between them. The CDR3 is made up of 13 amino acids. CDR3 sequence reads: CSSQGQGTYEQYF. As DNA, the CDR3 is TGCAGTAGCCAAGGGCAGGGTACCTACGAGCAGTACTTC.

As concerns this clonotype: Just one base apart from a much larger clone, this may be a read error. The chain uses TRBV7-2 and TRBJ2-1, with TRBD2 as a possible D gene (5 bases). CDR3 size: 15 residues. Germline V gene sequence: CDR1 SGHTA, CDR2 FQGNSA. This chain's CDR3 is CASSFTREPYNEQLF. The CDR3 DNA follows: TGTGCCAGCAGCTTTACCCGGGAACCCTACAATGAGCAGTTATTC.

The chain is built from TRBV6-6 and TRBJ1-1; weak D call: TRBD1 (5 bases). Germline-derived CDR1 and CDR2 are MNHNY and SVGAGI (reference sequence). CDR3 size: 13 residues. V lost 0 bases and J 6 bases, leaving 8 bases between the germline ends. The CDR3 protein is CASSYSREAEAFF. The CDR3 DNA is TGTGCCAGCAGTTACTCCAGGGAGGCTGAAGCTTTCTTT.

This clonotype was seen only a few times. V usage is TRBV5-1 and J usage is TRBJ2-7, with 9 nucleotides matching TRBD1. Germline V gene sequence: CDR1 SGHRS, CDR2 YFSETQ. This CDR3 spans 14 amino acids. Losses at the gene ends were 4 bases for V and 5 bases for J; bases not matched to a gene: 7. The CDR3 DNA is TGCGCCAGCAGCCTGGGACAGGGAGTGGACGAGCAGTACGTC. This encodes CASSLGQGVDEQYV.

This chain connects TRBV7-9 to TRBJ1-5, with D possibly TRBD1 on 6 matching bases. Germline V CDR1 and CDR2: SEHNR, FQNEAQ (reference sequence). The CDR3 is made up of 18 amino acids. Trimming took 1 base from V and 0 from J, leaving 16 bases between them. This chain's CDR3 is CASSLDPRTALSNQPQHF. CDR3 DNA sequence: TGTGCCAGCAGCTTAGACCCCAGGACAGCACTTAGCAATCAGCCCCAGCATTTT.

The chain combines TRBV4-1 with TRBJ1-1; 10 bases map to TRBD1. Germline lookup yields CDR1 MGHRA and CDR2 YSYEKL. This CDR3 spans 15 amino acids. Trimming at V came to 3 bases and at J to 4 bases, leaving 5 bases not matched to a gene. The CDR3 DNA is TGCGCCAGCAGCCACCGACAGGGGGCGGTCACTGAAGCTTTCTTT. As protein: CASSHRQGAVTEAFF.

To note about this clonotype: A much larger clone sits a single nucleotide away, making a read error possible. The chain joins TRBV6-6 to TRBJ2-7; 7 bases line up with TRBD2. The CDR3 has 13 amino acids. The germline V gene encodes CDR1 MNHNY and CDR2 SVGAGI (reference sequence). In DNA form, the CDR3 reads TGTGCCAGCAGTGGCGAAAGCGGGGTCGAGCGGTACTTC. It is translated as CASSGESGVERYF.

This chain uses TRBV15 with TRBJ2-5; the D is unclear. V lost 0 bases to trimming and J lost 1 base, with 9 bases between them. The CDR3 is 15 residues long. Germline V gene data show CDR1 as LNHNV and CDR2 as YYDKDF (reference sequence). The CDR3 protein is CATSRDLGSQETQYF. CDR3 sequence (DNA): TGTGCCACCAGCAGAGATCTCGGTTCCCAAGAGACCCAGTACTTC.

This chain joins TRBV6-2 or TRBV6-3 and TRBJ1-4; no clear D gene. Germline assignment: CDR1 MNHEY and CDR2 SVGEGT. The germline V and J ends were trimmed by 6 bases and 3 bases, with 11 bases remaining between them. CDR3 length: 14 amino acids. The CDR3 spells CASRTGSPNEKLFF. The DNA for the CDR3 is TGTGCCAGCAGGACGGGATCTCCTAATGAAAAACTGTTTTTT.

This clonotype was picked up many times. The junction differs from germline at one of its ends, possibly a read error. The CDR3 DNA reads as TGTGCCAGCAGCCAGGACAGGGGAAGCAATCAGCCCCAGCATTTT. Translating it yields CASSQDRGSNQPQHF. The genes are TRBV4-3 and TRBJ1-5; 9 nucleotides line up with TRBD1. The CDR3 contains 15 residues. Germline V lookup: CDR1 LGHNA, CDR2 YSLEER.

Ten or more counts support this clonotype. The rearrangement uses TRBV6-5 and TRBJ2-1, with 15 bases fitting TRBD2. The CDR3 has 19 amino acids. Germline CDR1 reads MNHEY; CDR2 reads SVGAGI. V shed 4 bases and J 6 bases; nucleotides not matched to a gene: 13. The DNA for the CDR3 is TGTGCCAGCAGTTTGGCCTTAGCCGGACTAGCGGGGGGGTCCAATGAGCAGTTCTTC. Protein sequence: CASSLALAGLAGGSNEQFF.

This clonotype came up many times. One junction end disagrees with the germline gene, perhaps due to a read error. The gene calls are TRBV5-1 and TRBJ1-1; D is undetermined. The CDR3 is 14 amino acids. From germline, CDR1 is SGHRS and CDR2 YFSETQ. The DNA of the CDR3 is TGTGCCAGCAGCTTAGGGCGGTTGAACACTGAAGCTTTCTTT. It specifies CASSLGRLNTEAFF.

CDR3 nucleotides: TGTGCCAGCAGTTACTCAAGGACTAGCGGGAACTACGAGCAGTACTTC. Translation: CASSYSRTSGNYEQYF. The J gene is TRBJ2-7, the V gene TRBV6-2 or TRBV6-3, with 12 bases that match TRBD2. V gave up 0 bases and J gave up 3 bases; unmatched junction bases: 3. The CDR3 sequence is 16 residues long. Per the germline V gene, CDR1 is MNHEY and CDR2 is SVGEGT.

V gene TRBV5-4 combines with J gene TRBJ1-6, with D possibly being TRBD1 (6 bases). The CDR3 runs 14 residues. The ends were cut back, 5 bases at V and 10 bases at J, with 16 bases in the middle. Germline-derived CDR1 and CDR2 are SGHNT and YYREEE (reference sequence). CDR3 sequence: CASRSGLGGSPLHF. In nucleotides, the CDR3 is TGTGCCAGCAGATCGGGTCTAGGGGGGTCACCCCTCCACTTT.